These 5 T cell receptor beta chains were sequenced from one sample in a study of liver allograft versus peripheral blood T cells. The overall study: A comparison was made between T cell receptor repertoires in transplanted livers and those in recipients' peripheral blood.

From the reads, TCRdb called clonotypes with MiXCR, one entry per CDR3 protein. The table has more than 6,000 distinct CDR3 sequences, around 16% seen once. The receptor source for this set is a human patient who had a liver transplant. Some T cells may possibly be graft donor cells.

J is TRBJ1-3 and V is TRBV20-1, with D hard to call. There are 13 residues in the CDR3. Germline V gene data show CDR1 as DFQATT and CDR2 as SNEGSKA (reference sequence). V lost 5 bases and J 0 bases, leaving 8 bases between the germline ends. The DNA of the CDR3 is TGCAGTGCTCTCGATCACTCTGGAAACACCATATATTTT. It specifies CSALDHSGNTIYF.

Concerning this clonotype: Only one base separates this from a far larger clonotype, so it likely reflects a read error. The chain carries TRBV6-6 and TRBJ1-5, with 7 nucleotides matching TRBD1. CDR1 MNHNY and CDR2 SVGAGI come from the germline V gene (reference sequence). The CDR3 totals 16 residues. Trimming at V came to 5 bases and at J to 3 bases, leaving 10 bases not matched to a gene. CDR3 amino acids: CASSEHRGQPNQPQHF. Here the CDR3 DNA reads TGTGCCAGCAGTGAGCACCGGGGACAGCCCAATCAGCCCCAGCATTTT.

This clonotype qualifies as medium-sized. The rearrangement uses TRBV7-2 and TRBJ1-2; D is possibly TRBD1 (6 bases). V was clipped by 5 bases and J by 1 base, with 11 bases between them. The CDR3 runs 14 residues. The germline gives CDR1 SGHTA, CDR2 FQGNSA. CDR3 region: CASSPRQVNYGYTF. The CDR3 bases are TGTGCCAGCAGCCCTCGACAGGTTAACTATGGCTACACCTTC.

This clonotype occurred many times. The rearrangement joins TRBV6-6 to TRBJ2-7; TRBD1 matches 9 bases. With V trimmed by 0 bases and J by 2 bases, 2 bases remained unmatched. This CDR3 contains 15 residues. Germline values: CDR1 MNHNY, CDR2 SVGAGI (reference sequence). CDR3 nucleotide sequence: TGTGCCAGCAGTTACTCGGACAGGGGCCCCTACGAGCAGTACTTC. It codes for CASSYSDRGPYEQYF.

V usage is TRBV28 and J usage is TRBJ2-6; no reliable D call. CDR1 and CDR2 from the germline V gene are MDHEN and SYDVKM. V lost 4 bases and J 1 base, leaving 2 bases between the germline ends. This CDR3 is 13 amino acids long. The CDR3 reads CASSSSGANVLTF. For the CDR3, the DNA is TGTGCCAGCAGTTCTTCTGGGGCCAACGTCCTGACTTTC.